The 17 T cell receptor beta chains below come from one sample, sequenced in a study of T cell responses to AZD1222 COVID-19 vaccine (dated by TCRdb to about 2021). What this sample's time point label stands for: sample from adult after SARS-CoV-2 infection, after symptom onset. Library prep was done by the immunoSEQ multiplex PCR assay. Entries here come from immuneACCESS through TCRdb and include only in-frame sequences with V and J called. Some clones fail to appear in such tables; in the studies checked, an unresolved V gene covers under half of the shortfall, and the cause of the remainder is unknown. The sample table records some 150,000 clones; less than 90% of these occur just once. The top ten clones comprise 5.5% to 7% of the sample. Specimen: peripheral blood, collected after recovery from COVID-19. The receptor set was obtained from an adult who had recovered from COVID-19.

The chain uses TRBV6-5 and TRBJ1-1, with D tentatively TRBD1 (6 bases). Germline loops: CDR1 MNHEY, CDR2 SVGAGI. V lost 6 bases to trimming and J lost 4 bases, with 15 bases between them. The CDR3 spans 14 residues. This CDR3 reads CASRTTGIGTEAFF. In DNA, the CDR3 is TGTGCCAGCAGAACTACAGGGATCGGCACTGAAGCTTTCTTT.

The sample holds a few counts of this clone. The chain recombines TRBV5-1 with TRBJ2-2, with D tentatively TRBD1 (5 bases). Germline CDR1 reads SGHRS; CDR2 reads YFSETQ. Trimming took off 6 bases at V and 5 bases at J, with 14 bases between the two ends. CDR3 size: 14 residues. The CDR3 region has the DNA TGCGCCAGCACCGAGTATCAGGGAACCGGGGAGCTGTTTTTT. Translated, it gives CASTEYQGTGELFF. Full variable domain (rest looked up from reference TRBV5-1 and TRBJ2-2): KAGVTQTPRYLIKTRGQQVTLSCSPISGHRSVSWYQQTPGQGLQFLFEYFSETQRNKGNFPGRFSGRQFSNSRSEMNVSTLELGDSALYLCASTEYQGTGELFFGEGSRLTVL.

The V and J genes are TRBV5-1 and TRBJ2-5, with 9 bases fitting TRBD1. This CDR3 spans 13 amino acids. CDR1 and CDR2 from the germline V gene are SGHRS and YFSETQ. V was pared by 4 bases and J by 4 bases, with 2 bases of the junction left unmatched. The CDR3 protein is CASSLQGAETQYF. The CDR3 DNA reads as TGCGCCAGCAGCCTACAGGGGGCAGAGACCCAGTACTTC.

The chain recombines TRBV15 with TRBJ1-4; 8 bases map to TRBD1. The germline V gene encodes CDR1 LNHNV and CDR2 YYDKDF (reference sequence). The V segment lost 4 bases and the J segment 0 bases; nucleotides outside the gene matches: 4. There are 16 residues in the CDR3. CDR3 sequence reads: CATSTDRGATNEKLFF. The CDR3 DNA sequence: TGTGCCACCAGCACCGACAGGGGCGCAACTAATGAAAAACTGTTTTTT.

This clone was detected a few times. CDR3 sequence (DNA): TGTGCCAGTGAGGACGGTTACTCCTACGAGCAGTACTTC. Amino acid sequence: CASEDGYSYEQYF. The V and J genes are TRBV19 and TRBJ2-7; D unclear. Trimming stripped 8 bases from V and 0 bases from J, with 11 bases between. The germline V gene encodes CDR1 LNHDA and CDR2 SQIVND (reference sequence). The CDR3 sequence is 13 residues long.

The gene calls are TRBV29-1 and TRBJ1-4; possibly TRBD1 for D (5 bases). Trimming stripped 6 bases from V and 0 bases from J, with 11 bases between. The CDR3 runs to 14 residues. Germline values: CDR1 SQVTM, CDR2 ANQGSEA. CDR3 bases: TGCAGCGTGCGTAAGGGGTCAACTAATGAAAAACTGTTTTTT. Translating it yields CSVRKGSTNEKLFF.

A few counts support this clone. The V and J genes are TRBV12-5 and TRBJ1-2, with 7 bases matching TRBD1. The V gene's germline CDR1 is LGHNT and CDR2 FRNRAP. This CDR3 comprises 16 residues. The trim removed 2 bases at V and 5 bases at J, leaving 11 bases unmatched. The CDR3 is CASGLRPGQVLYGYTF. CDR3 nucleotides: TGTGCTAGTGGTTTGCGACCCGGACAGGTCCTATATGGCTACACCTTC.

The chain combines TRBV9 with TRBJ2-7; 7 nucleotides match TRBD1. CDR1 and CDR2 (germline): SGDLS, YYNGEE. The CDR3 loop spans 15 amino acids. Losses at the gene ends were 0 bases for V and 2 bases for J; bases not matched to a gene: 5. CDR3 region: CASSVGTQGAYEQYF. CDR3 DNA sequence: TGTGCCAGCAGCGTAGGCACTCAGGGGGCCTACGAGCAGTACTTC.

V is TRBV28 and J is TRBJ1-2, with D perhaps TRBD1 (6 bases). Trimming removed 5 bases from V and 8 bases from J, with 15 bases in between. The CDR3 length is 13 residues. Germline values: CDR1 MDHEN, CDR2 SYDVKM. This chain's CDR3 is CASSTGQLQGYTF. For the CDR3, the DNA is TGTGCCAGCAGTACTGGACAGTTGCAGGGCTACACCTTC.

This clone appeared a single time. CDR3 coding DNA: TGTGCCAGCAGCCCTGGGACTAGACCTGAGACCCAGTACTTC. Its protein is CASSPGTRPETQYF. V is TRBV3-1 (or the pseudogene TRBV3-2) and J is TRBJ2-5; 8 bases line up with TRBD2. This CDR3 is built from 14 residues. The trim removed 4 bases at V and 5 bases at J, leaving 6 bases unmatched. Germline V gene data show CDR1 as LGHDT and CDR2 as YNNKEL (reference sequence).

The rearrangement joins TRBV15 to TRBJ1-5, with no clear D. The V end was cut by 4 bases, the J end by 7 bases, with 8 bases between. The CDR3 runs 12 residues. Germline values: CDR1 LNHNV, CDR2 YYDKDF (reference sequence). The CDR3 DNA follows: TGTGCCACCAGCACCCCGGGGCAGCCCCAGCATTTT. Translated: CATSTPGQPQHF.

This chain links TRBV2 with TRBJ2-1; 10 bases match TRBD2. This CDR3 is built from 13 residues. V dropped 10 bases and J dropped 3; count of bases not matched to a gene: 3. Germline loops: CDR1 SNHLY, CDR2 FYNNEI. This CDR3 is CATRTSGYNEQFF. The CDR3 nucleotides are TGTGCCACCCGGACTAGCGGCTACAATGAGCAGTTCTTC.

CDR3 coding DNA: TGTGCCAGCTCACCGACAGGGGGAAACACTGAAGCTTTCTTT. Translation gives CASSPTGGNTEAFF. J is TRBJ1-1 and V is TRBV18, with TRBD1 matching 9 bases. The CDR3 has 14 residues. Germline trimming cut 3 bases from V and 2 bases from J; bases unmatched to any gene: 1. Germline assignment: CDR1 KGHSH and CDR2 LQKENI.

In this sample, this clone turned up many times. For the CDR3, the DNA is TGTGCCAGCAGGAGGACTAGCGGGGGGTGGGAGCAGTACTTC. Translation gives CASRRTSGGWEQYF. This rearrangement joins TRBV2 to TRBJ2-7; TRBD2 aligns across 14 bases. CDR3 length: 14 residues. Germline CDR1 and CDR2: SNHLY and FYNNEI. The V and J ends lost 6 bases and 7 bases, in that order; junction bases with no gene match: 5.

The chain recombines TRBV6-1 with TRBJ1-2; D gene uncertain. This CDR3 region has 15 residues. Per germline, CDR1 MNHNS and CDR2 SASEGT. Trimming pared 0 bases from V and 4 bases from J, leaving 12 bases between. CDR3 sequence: CASSEADSALYGYTF. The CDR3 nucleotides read TGTGCCAGCAGTGAAGCGGATTCAGCCCTCTATGGCTACACCTTC.

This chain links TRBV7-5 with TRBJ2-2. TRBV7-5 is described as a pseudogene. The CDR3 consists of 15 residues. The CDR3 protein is CARSDRAVATGELFF. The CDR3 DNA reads TGTGCCAGAAGCGACCGGGCCGTGGCTACCGGGGAGCTGTTTTTT.

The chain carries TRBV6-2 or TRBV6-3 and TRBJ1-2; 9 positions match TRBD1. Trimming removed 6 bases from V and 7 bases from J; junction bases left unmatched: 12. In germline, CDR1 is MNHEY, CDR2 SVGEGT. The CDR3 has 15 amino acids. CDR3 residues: CASSLAATGGSGYTF. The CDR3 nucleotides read TGTGCCAGCAGCCTTGCGGCGACAGGGGGTAGTGGCTACACCTTC.